These 20 T cell receptor beta chains were sequenced from one sample in a study of cytomegalovirus exposure and HLA in healthy donors. It was with 60 Vbeta and 13 Jbeta primers that the PCR ran. Data came from immunoSEQ multiplex PCR; TCRdb stores just in-frame clones and leaves some out. This table holds 100,000 or so clones. The material sequenced was PBMCs. These receptors were obtained from a middle-aged man in good health and CMV-seronegative.

This sequence joins TRBV2 and TRBJ1-1; unclear D gene. CDR3 length: 13 residues. CDR1 and CDR2 (germline): SNHLY, FYNNEI. Trimming cost V 10 bases and J 4 bases, with 16 bases left between them. The DNA for the CDR3 is TGTGCCACCCTGGAGGAGGCGGGCACTGAAGCTTTCTTT. It yields the protein CATLEEAGTEAFF.

The chain is built from TRBV11-2 and TRBJ1-2; 11 bases map to TRBD1. V gave up 1 base and J gave up 4 bases; unmatched junction bases: 8. Looked up from germline, CDR1 is SGHAT and CDR2 is FQNNGV. This CDR3 region has 17 residues. As DNA, the CDR3 is TGTGCCAGCAGCTTAGGAAGGGGACAGGGGGTGCTCTATGGCTACACCTTC. Its translation: CASSLGRGQGVLYGYTF.

The genes are TRBV5-1 and TRBJ2-1; 12 positions agree with TRBD2. The CDR3 has 18 amino acids. Germline CDR1 is SGHRS and CDR2 is YFSETQ. V was pared by 4 bases and J by 2 bases, with 10 bases of the junction left unmatched. This CDR3 is CASSQQGSSGGAYNEQFF. The CDR3 DNA is TGCGCCAGCAGCCAACAGGGGTCTAGCGGGGGGGCCTACAATGAGCAGTTCTTC.

The genes are TRBV2 and TRBJ1-5; no definite D call. The V end was cut by 4 bases, the J end by 5 bases, with 15 bases between. CDR3 size: 15 residues. The V gene's germline CDR1 is SNHLY and CDR2 FYNNEI. This CDR3 reads CASSGAAGGDQPQHF. The CDR3 nucleotides are TGTGCCAGCAGTGGGGCGGCGGGCGGTGATCAGCCCCAGCATTTT.

The chain combines TRBV27 with TRBJ2-7, with 7 bases that match TRBD1. J gave up 3 bases and V 6 bases, and 11 bases lay outside the gene matches. This CDR3 comprises 15 residues. CDR1 and CDR2 from the germline V gene are MNHEY and SMNVEV (reference sequence). CDR3 DNA: TGTGCCAGCAGCCGACGGACAGGTAAGGACTACGAGCAGTACTTC. Protein: CASSRRTGKDYEQYF.

The chain is built from TRBV5-4 and TRBJ1-2, with D possibly being TRBD1 (6 bases). The CDR3 contains 15 residues. The V gene lost 1 base and the J gene lost 1 base, with 11 bases spanning the gap. Looked up from germline, CDR1 is SGHNT and CDR2 is YYREEE (reference sequence). The CDR3 nucleotides are TGTGCCAGCAGCTTGACGGACAGCGTTAACTATGGCTACACCTTC. It translates to CASSLTDSVNYGYTF.

The J gene is TRBJ2-7, the V gene TRBV11-3; 9 bases match TRBD1. This CDR3 is built from 15 residues. The germline V gene has CDR1 SGHNT and CDR2 YENEEA. The V and J ends lost 0 bases and 3 bases, in that order; junction bases with no gene match: 3. CDR3 DNA: TGTGCCAGCAGCTTAGACCCGGGACAGGGCTACGAGCAGTACTTC. Translated: CASSLDPGQGYEQYF.

The gene calls are TRBV4-3 and TRBJ1-1; the D gene is possibly TRBD1 (6 bases). CDR1 is LGHNA, CDR2 YSLEER, per germline. The CDR3 extends over 16 amino acids. Trimming shortened V by 6 bases and J by 3 bases, and 20 bases separated the two germline ends. In DNA, the CDR3 is TGCGCCAGCAGTCCAAGCCACTATTACAGGGACACTGAAGCTTTCTTT. Its translation is CASSPSHYYRDTEAFF.

V gene TRBV7-2 combines with J gene TRBJ1-2, with D tentatively TRBD1 (6 bases). The germline gives CDR1 SGHTA, CDR2 FQGNSA. There are 13 residues in the CDR3. Deletions cut 0 bases from V and 5 bases from J, with 7 bases between. The CDR3 DNA reads as TGTGCCAGCAGCTTAGCCCAGGGGTATGGCTACACCTTC. Translated: CASSLAQGYGYTF.

The CDR3 DNA reads as TGCGCCAGCAGCCGCCTCGGGGGAGTCAAAGAGACCCAGTACTTC. The encoded protein is CASSRLGGVKETQYF. The chain is built from TRBV4-1 and TRBJ2-5, with a possible D match to TRBD2 (6 bases). CDR3 length: 15 residues. The V and J ends lost 4 bases and 3 bases respectively, with 15 bases between them. Germline assignment: CDR1 MGHRA and CDR2 YSYEKL.

The chain employs TRBV29-1 and TRBJ2-3, with D maybe TRBD2 (6 bases). The CDR3 covers 14 residues. Trimming cost V 4 bases and J 1 base, with 12 bases left between them. Per the germline V gene, CDR1 is SQVTM and CDR2 is ANQGSEA. The CDR3 nucleotides are TGCAGCGTTGGCGTGCGGGGCGGCACAGATACGCAGTATTTT. Amino acids: CSVGVRGGTDTQYF.

The rearrangement joins TRBV9 to TRBJ2-5; 15 nucleotides match TRBD2. V trimming: 4 bases; J trimming: 7 bases; junction bases outside the gene matches: 8. The germline V gene encodes CDR1 SGDLS and CDR2 YYNGEE. This CDR3 is built from 16 residues. The CDR3 spells CASSLGLAGGSGTQYF. For the CDR3, the DNA is TGTGCCAGCAGCCTGGGACTAGCGGGAGGTTCTGGGACCCAGTACTTC. The whole variable domain, remainder taken from reference TRBV9 and TRBJ2-5, is DSGVTQTPKHLITATGQRVTLRCSPRSGDLSVYWYQQSLDQGLQFLIQYYNGEERAKGNILERFSAQQFPDLHSELNLSSLELGDSALYFCASSLGLAGGSGTQYFGPGTRLLVL.

This chain links TRBV7-9 with TRBJ1-2, with 7 bases that match TRBD1. The CDR3 runs to 17 residues. CDR1 and CDR2 (germline): SEHNR, FQNEAQ (reference sequence). V lost 5 bases and J lost 1; bases outside the gene matches: 13. CDR3 bases: TGTGCCAGCAGCCATAGACCGGGACAGCTCATTAACTATGGCTACACCTTC. It encodes CASSHRPGQLINYGYTF.

The rearrangement joins TRBV7-9 to TRBJ2-3; possibly TRBD1 for D (6 bases). This CDR3 contains 14 residues. Deletions cut 5 bases from V and 8 bases from J, with 17 bases between. The germline gives CDR1 SEHNR, CDR2 FQNEAQ (reference sequence). The DNA for the CDR3 is TGTGCCAGCAGCGACAGGACCGCGGCCGTTACGCAGTATTTT. This translates into CASSDRTAAVTQYF.

This sequence joins TRBV19 and TRBJ1-2; 7 bases match TRBD1. Germline V lookup: CDR1 LNHDA, CDR2 SQIVND (reference sequence). Unmatched junction bases numbered 10, after V lost 5 bases and J lost 1 base. CDR3 length: 16 residues. The CDR3 DNA reads TGTGCCAGTAGTCCGGGACAGCGAGAGAATAACTATGGCTACACCTTC. This translates into CASSPGQRENNYGYTF.

The chain joins TRBV10-3 to TRBJ1-5, with TRBD1 as a possible D gene (5 bases). Germline V lookup: CDR1 ENHRY, CDR2 SYGVKD. CDR3 length equals 14 residues. V was pared by 3 bases and J by 3 bases, with 9 bases between. The chain's CDR3 is CAISESDTNQPQHF. In DNA, the CDR3 is TGTGCCATCAGTGAATCGGACACCAATCAGCCCCAGCATTTT.

This chain joins TRBV6-6 and TRBJ1-5; D ambiguous. Germline lookup yields CDR1 MNHNY and CDR2 SVGAGI (reference sequence). Between the trimmed V and J ends, which lost 2 bases and 2 bases, there was a span of 7 bases. The CDR3 extends over 14 amino acids. CDR3 amino acids: CASSYAEGNQPQHF. The CDR3, as DNA: TGTGCCAGCAGTTACGCGGAGGGCAATCAGCCCCAGCATTTT.

The chain employs TRBV5-1 and TRBJ1-1, with D unclear. V lost 2 bases and J lost 1, with 6 bases in between. The CDR3 sequence is 13 residues long. The V gene's germline CDR1 is SGHRS and CDR2 YFSETQ. The DNA for the CDR3 is TGCGCCAGCAGCTTTTCAGGGAACACTGAAGCTTTCTTT. Protein product: CASSFSGNTEAFF.

The CDR3 reads CASSLYSGGNYEQYF. As DNA, the CDR3 is TGTGCCAGCAGCCTTTATAGCGGGGGAAACTACGAGCAGTACTTC. The J gene is TRBJ2-7, the V gene TRBV6-5; 9 positions agree with TRBD2. From germline, CDR1 is MNHEY and CDR2 SVGAGI. J gave up 3 bases and V 6 bases, and 9 bases lay outside the gene matches. This CDR3 region has 15 residues.

The rearrangement links TRBV5-6 to TRBJ1-1, with a possible D match to TRBD1 (5 bases). Trimming pared 2 bases from V and 4 bases from J, leaving 9 bases between. The CDR3 loop spans 13 amino acids. CDR1 and CDR2 (germline): SGHDT, YYEEEE. This chain's CDR3 is CASSFVGVTEAFF. DNA of the CDR3: TGTGCCAGCAGCTTTGTAGGGGTCACTGAAGCTTTCTTT.